This paragraph covers one TCR beta chain sequence. Original processing methods: The authors estimated nucleated cell counts from reference gene primer amplification. Sequencing used immunoSEQ multiplex PCR; TCRdb keeps in-frame clones, though not all of them. V and J calls and clone size come straight from that table; D and trimming were deduced from the DNA. Of roughly 280,000 clones in the sample, more than 85% were seen once. Patients from Seattle were sampled longitudinally, starting during active infection. The CDR3 loop spans 15 amino acids. V lost 5 bases and J 5 bases, leaving 19 bases between the germline ends. CDR1 is SGHDT and CDR2 is YYEEEE in the germline V gene. These data come from a study of blood T cell repertoires in COVID-19. Study details: Some COVID-19 samples were acute and others convalescent; all came from the United States, Italy and Spain. T cells, B-cell-depleted T cells, or PBMCs supplied cDNA or gDNA.

The source material was peripheral blood. The rearrangement links TRBV5-6 to TRBJ1-2; D gene unclear. The clonotype comes from a woman aged 55 to 70 with COVID-19, enrolled during active disease. CDR3 sequence (DNA): TGTGCCAGCAGTCCCACCCTCGGGGTTCCATATGGCTACACCTTC. Its translation is CASSPTLGVPYGYTF.